These 24 T cell receptor beta chains were sequenced from one sample in a study of cytomegalovirus exposure and HLA in healthy donors. PCR employed 60 Vbeta and 13 Jbeta primers. Method: immunoSEQ multiplex PCR; TCRdb's copy keeps in-frame clones and lacks some. Among 77,000 or so clones listed, about four fifths were seen once. Sequences were obtained from PBMCs. Receptors originate from a man aged 40-49 years in good health and CMV-seronegative.

This chain joins TRBV2 and TRBJ1-3; D remains unclear. V lost 3 bases, J lost 7 bases, and 16 bases lay in between. Germline assignment: CDR1 SNHLY and CDR2 FYNNEI. CDR3 length: 15 residues. In nucleotides, the CDR3 is TGTGCCAGCAGTGAGGAGGTCTCAAAGGCCAACACCATATATTTT. It specifies CASSEEVSKANTIYF.

This chain connects TRBV5-1 to TRBJ2-7, with TRBD2 identical over 14 bases. Germline V gives CDR1 SGHRS, CDR2 YFSETQ. The CDR3 is 16 residues long. V was clipped by 4 bases and J by 5 bases; unmatched bases: 8. CDR3 residues: CASSPGLAGGRNEQYF. CDR3 sequence (DNA): TGCGCCAGCAGCCCCGGACTAGCGGGAGGTAGAAACGAGCAGTACTTC.

This clone has a single count. The chain couples TRBV10-3 to TRBJ2-2; a weak D match, TRBD1 (6 bases). CDR1 and CDR2 from the germline V gene are ENHRY and SYGVKD. Trimming removed 6 bases at V and 1 base at J, with 12 bases between. The CDR3 loop spans 15 amino acids. The CDR3 sequence is CAIRDSNVNTGELFF. The DNA for the CDR3 is TGTGCCATCAGGGACAGTAACGTGAACACCGGGGAGCTGTTTTTT.

This chain connects TRBV12-5 to TRBJ1-5; TRBD1 might be the D (5 bases). The CDR3 extends over 15 amino acids. Trimming shortened V by 6 bases and J by 7 bases, and 19 bases separated the two germline ends. Looked up from germline, CDR1 is LGHNT and CDR2 is FRNRAP. CDR3 residues: CASGQLGQGGQPQHF. CDR3 bases: TGTGCTAGTGGGCAATTGGGGCAGGGAGGCCAGCCCCAGCATTTT.

The chain uses TRBV4-1 and TRBJ2-2, with 9 bases lining up with TRBD2. The CDR3 is made up of 19 amino acids. The germline V gene encodes CDR1 MGHRA and CDR2 YSYEKL. V lost 0 bases to trimming and J lost 2 bases; unmatched junction nucleotides: 10. CDR3: CASSQEIVASGINTGELFF. CDR3 nucleotide sequence: TGCGCCAGCAGCCAAGAAATCGTGGCTAGCGGGATAAACACCGGGGAGCTGTTTTTT.

This clone was counted once. The rearrangement joins TRBV6-5 to TRBJ2-7; 9 positions agree with TRBD1. With V trimmed by 2 bases and J by 3 bases, 2 bases remained unmatched. CDR1 is MNHEY and CDR2 is SVGAGI in the germline V gene. CDR3 length equals 14 residues. CDR3 sequence reads: CASSYDRGNYEQYF. DNA for the CDR3: TGTGCCAGCAGTTACGACAGGGGGAACTACGAGCAGTACTTC.

The chain uses TRBV1 and TRBJ2-7; TRBD2, the table's D call, was not compared with the DNA. TRBV1 is a listed pseudogene. This CDR3 contains 15 residues. CDR3 bases: TGCACCAGCAGCCAGTCGACTGCGAAGGCCTACGAGCAGTACTTC. Encoded protein: CTSSQSTAKAYEQYF.

The gene calls are TRBV6-1 and TRBJ2-2; 8 nucleotides agree with TRBD1. Germline CDR1 MNHNS, CDR2 SASEGT. V lost 2 bases to trimming and J lost 2 bases; unmatched junction nucleotides: 1. The CDR3 is 15 residues long. The DNA of the CDR3 is TGTGCCAGCAGTGAACCAGGGGGCAACACCGGGGAGCTGTTTTTT. Amino acids: CASSEPGGNTGELFF.

The rearrangement joins TRBV19 to TRBJ2-5; 8 bases align to TRBD1. The assigned J gene may be wrong: the sequence end matches TRBJ2-7 better. The germline V gene encodes CDR1 LNHDA and CDR2 SQIVND (reference sequence). CDR3 length: 14 amino acids. The CDR3, as DNA: TGTGCCAGTATCTCGGACAGGGAAGGGTACGAGCAGTACTTC. This sequence encodes CASISDREGYEQYF.

The chain is built from TRBV6-1 and TRBJ1-1, with 9 bases matching TRBD1. Germline CDR1 is MNHNS and CDR2 is SASEGT. The CDR3 sequence is 12 residues long. After removal of 4 bases from V and 8 bases from J, the junction contained 2 bases not matched to a gene. The CDR3 loop is CASSVDRGEAFF. CDR3 nucleotides: TGTGCCAGCAGTGTGGACAGGGGAGAAGCTTTCTTT.

The V call is TRBV4-1, the J call TRBJ1-5; no definite D call. V was clipped by 0 bases and J by 3 bases, with 9 bases between them. This CDR3 is 15 amino acids long. Germline V gives CDR1 MGHRA, CDR2 YSYEKL. CDR3: CASSQDSQVNQPQHF. The DNA for the CDR3 is TGCGCCAGCAGCCAAGACTCCCAGGTCAATCAGCCCCAGCATTTT.

The DNA for the CDR3 is TGCGCCAGCAGCTTGGAAACCGGGACAGGAGATGAGCAGTTCTTC. It is translated as CASSLETGTGDEQFF. The gene calls are TRBV5-1 and TRBJ2-1; 8 nucleotides line up with TRBD1. Germline CDR1 is SGHRS and CDR2 is YFSETQ. This CDR3 has 15 residues. The V segment lost 0 bases and the J segment 8 bases; nucleotides outside the gene matches: 7.

In this sample, this clone turned up once. This sequence joins TRBV28 and TRBJ2-7; D is perhaps TRBD2 (6 bases). Germline V gene lookup returns CDR1 MDHEN and CDR2 SYDVKM. Trimming shortened V by 6 bases and J by 1 base, and 13 bases separated the two germline ends. The CDR3 length is 14 residues. For the CDR3, the DNA is TGTGCCAGCAGGCCCGGGACTCTTTCCTACGAGCAGTACTTC. Translated, it gives CASRPGTLSYEQYF.

The V and J genes are TRBV5-1 and TRBJ2-6, with D perhaps TRBD2 (5 bases). The CDR3 covers 19 residues. Between the trimmed V and J ends, which lost 0 bases and 0 bases, there was a span of 16 bases. Germline CDR1 reads SGHRS; CDR2 reads YFSETQ. The DNA of the CDR3 is TGCGCCAGCAGCTTGGATGGGAGACTTTTGGTCTCTGGGGCCAACGTCCTGACTTTC. It encodes CASSLDGRLLVSGANVLTF.

This chain links TRBV5-1 with TRBJ2-7; 14 nucleotides line up with TRBD2. Germline CDR1 SGHRS, CDR2 YFSETQ. Trimming took 6 bases from V and 6 from J; bases not matched to a gene: 5. The CDR3 length is 14 residues. CDR3 residues: CASTQGLAGVEQYF. The CDR3 coding sequence is TGCGCCAGCACCCAGGGACTAGCGGGAGTCGAGCAGTACTTC.

This sequence joins TRBV2 and TRBJ1-1; no clear D. In germline, CDR1 is SNHLY, CDR2 FYNNEI. Trimming removed 6 bases at V and 1 base at J, with 12 bases between. The CDR3 contains 14 residues. The CDR3 bases are TGTGCCAGCAGGCCCCACCGGGAGAACACTGAAGCTTTCTTT. Protein: CASRPHRENTEAFF.

The table lists this clone with a count of one. The chain is built from TRBV7-8 and TRBJ2-1; 10 bases map to TRBD2. This CDR3 region has 15 residues. In germline, CDR1 is SGHVS, CDR2 FQNEAQ. J gave up 9 bases and V 3 bases, and 8 bases lay outside the gene matches. The CDR3 region is CASSFRLAGDGEQFF. CDR3 sequence (DNA): TGTGCCAGCAGCTTCCGGCTAGCGGGAGATGGTGAGCAGTTCTTC.

This chain connects TRBV19 to TRBJ1-4, with D perhaps TRBD1 (6 bases). The V and J ends lost 5 bases and 7 bases respectively, with 14 bases between them. Germline V CDR1 and CDR2: LNHDA, SQIVND (reference sequence). The CDR3 contains 14 residues. The CDR3 DNA follows: TGTGCCAGTAGTGGGGGGGGCTCGGGTGAAAAACTGTTTTTT. Translation: CASSGGGSGEKLFF.

This clone came up once. The chain carries TRBV19 and TRBJ1-1, with TRBD1 as a possible D gene (6 bases). The V gene's germline CDR1 is LNHDA and CDR2 SQIVND (reference sequence). This CDR3 spans 14 amino acids. Deletions cut 3 bases from V and 1 base from J, with 9 bases between. The CDR3 is CASSMGDTNTEAFF. Written as DNA, the CDR3 is TGTGCCAGTAGTATGGGGGACACGAACACTGAAGCTTTCTTT. The entire variable domain, with the rest obtained from reference TRBV19 and TRBJ1-1, is as follows: DGGITQSPKYLFRKEGQNVTLSCEQNLNHDAMYWYRQDPGQGLRLIYYSQIVNDFQKGDIAEGYSVSREKKESFPLTVTSAQKNPTAFYLCASSMGDTNTEAFFGQGTRLTVV.

This clone was seen a handful of times. The chain employs TRBV7-2 and TRBJ2-7; 9 nucleotides agree with TRBD2. Per the germline V gene, CDR1 is SGHTA and CDR2 is FQGNSA. V lost 5 bases and J lost 0; bases outside the gene matches: 8. The CDR3 sequence is 16 residues long. The DNA for the CDR3 is TGTGCCAGCAGCCTCTCGGCGGGGGGGAGCTCCTACGAGCAGTACTTC. Protein: CASSLSAGGSSYEQYF.

V usage is TRBV28 and J usage is TRBJ2-2; TRBD2 is a possible D gene (6 bases). The V end was cut by 6 bases, the J end by 2 bases, with 10 bases between. The V gene's germline CDR1 is MDHEN and CDR2 SYDVKM. This CDR3 comprises 14 residues. DNA for the CDR3: TGTGCCAGCAGCCCGGACTACAACACCGGGGAGCTGTTTTTT. This codes for CASSPDYNTGELFF.

The J gene is TRBJ2-7, the V gene TRBV18; 8 bases are shared with TRBD1. V lost 0 bases to trimming and J lost 6 bases; unmatched junction nucleotides: 4. Germline V gene sequence: CDR1 KGHSH, CDR2 LQKENI. CDR3 length: 14 amino acids. In DNA, the CDR3 is TGTGCCAGCTCACCACCGGAGGACAGGGTCGAGCAGTACTTC. It encodes CASSPPEDRVEQYF.

The chain recombines TRBV6-5 with TRBJ2-5; D perhaps matches TRBD1 (5 bases). Germline assignment: CDR1 MNHEY and CDR2 SVGAGI. The CDR3 is 14 amino acids. The V and J ends lost 6 bases and 2 bases respectively, with 13 bases between them. The CDR3 region is CASRSTERQETQYF. The CDR3 DNA is TGTGCCAGCAGGTCGACAGAAAGACAAGAGACCCAGTACTTC.

The chain carries TRBV19 and TRBJ1-2; 8 bases are a match to TRBD1. The J segment lost 2 bases and the V segment lost 9 bases, leaving 8 bases of the junction unmatched. The CDR3 is 14 residues long. The germline V gene encodes CDR1 LNHDA and CDR2 SQIVND (reference sequence). CDR3 loop: CASKDRVRNYGYTF. The CDR3 nucleotides read TGTGCCAGCAAGGACAGGGTGCGAAACTATGGCTACACCTTC.